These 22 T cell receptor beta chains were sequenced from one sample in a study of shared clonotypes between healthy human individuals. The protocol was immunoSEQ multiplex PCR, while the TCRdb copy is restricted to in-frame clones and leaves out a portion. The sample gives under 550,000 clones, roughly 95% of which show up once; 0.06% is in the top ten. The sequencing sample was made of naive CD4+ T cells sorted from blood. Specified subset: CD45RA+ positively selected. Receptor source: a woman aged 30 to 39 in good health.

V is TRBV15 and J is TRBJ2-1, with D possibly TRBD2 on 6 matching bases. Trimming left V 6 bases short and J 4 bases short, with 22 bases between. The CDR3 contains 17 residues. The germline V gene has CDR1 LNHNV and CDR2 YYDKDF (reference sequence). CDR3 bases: TGTGCCACCAGACAAAAGAGGGACTCCAAAAGGTACAATGAGCAGTTCTTC. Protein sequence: CATRQKRDSKRYNEQFF.

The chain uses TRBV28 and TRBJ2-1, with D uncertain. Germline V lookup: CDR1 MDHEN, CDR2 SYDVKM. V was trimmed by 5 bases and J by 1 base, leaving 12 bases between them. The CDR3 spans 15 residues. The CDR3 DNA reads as TGTGCCAGCAGTCTAGAGCACCCTTCCTACAATGAGCAGTTCTTC. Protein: CASSLEHPSYNEQFF.

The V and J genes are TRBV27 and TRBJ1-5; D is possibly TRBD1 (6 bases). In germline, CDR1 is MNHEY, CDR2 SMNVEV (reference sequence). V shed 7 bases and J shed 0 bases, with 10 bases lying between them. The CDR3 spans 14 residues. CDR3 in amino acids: CASNRAYSNQPQHF. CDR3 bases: TGTGCCAGCAACAGGGCGTATAGCAATCAGCCCCAGCATTTT.

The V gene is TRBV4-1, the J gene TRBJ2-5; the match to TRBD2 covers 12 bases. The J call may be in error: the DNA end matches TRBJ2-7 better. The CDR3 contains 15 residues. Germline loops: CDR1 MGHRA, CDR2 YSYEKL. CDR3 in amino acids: CASSQVLAGGYEQYF. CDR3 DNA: TGCGCCAGCAGCCAAGTGCTAGCGGGAGGGTACGAGCAGTACTTC.

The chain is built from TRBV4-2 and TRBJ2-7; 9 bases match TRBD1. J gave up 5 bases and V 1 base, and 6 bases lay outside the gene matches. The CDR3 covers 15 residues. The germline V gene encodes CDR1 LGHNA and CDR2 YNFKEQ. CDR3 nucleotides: TGTGCCAGCAGCCAAGTGGGACAGGGAATTGACGAGCAGTACTTC. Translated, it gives CASSQVGQGIDEQYF.

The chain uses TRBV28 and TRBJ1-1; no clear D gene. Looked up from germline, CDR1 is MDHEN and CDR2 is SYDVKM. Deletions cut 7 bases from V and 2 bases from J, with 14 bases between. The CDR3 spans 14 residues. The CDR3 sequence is CASKRSRSNTEAFF. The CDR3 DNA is TGTGCCAGCAAAAGGTCCCGGAGCAACACTGAAGCTTTCTTT.

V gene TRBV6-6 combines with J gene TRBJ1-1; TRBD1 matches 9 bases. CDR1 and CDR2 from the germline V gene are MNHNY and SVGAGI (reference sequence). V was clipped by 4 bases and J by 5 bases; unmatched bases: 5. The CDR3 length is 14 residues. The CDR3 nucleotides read TGTGCCAGCAGTTCGGACAGGGGTGGAACTGAAGCTTTCTTT. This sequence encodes CASSSDRGGTEAFF.

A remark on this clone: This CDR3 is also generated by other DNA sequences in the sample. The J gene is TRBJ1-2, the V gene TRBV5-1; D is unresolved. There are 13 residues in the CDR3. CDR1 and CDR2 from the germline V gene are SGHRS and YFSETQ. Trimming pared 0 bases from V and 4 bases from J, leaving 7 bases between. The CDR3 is CASSLAGGYGYTF. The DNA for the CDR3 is TGCGCCAGCAGCTTGGCCGGAGGCTATGGCTACACCTTC.

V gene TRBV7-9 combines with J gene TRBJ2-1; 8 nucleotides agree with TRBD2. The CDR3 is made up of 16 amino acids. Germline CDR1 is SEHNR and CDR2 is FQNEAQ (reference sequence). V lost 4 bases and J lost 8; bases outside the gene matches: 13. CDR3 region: CASSSQGAGVGDEQFF. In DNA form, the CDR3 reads TGTGCCAGCAGCTCCCAAGGAGCGGGAGTGGGCGATGAGCAGTTCTTC.

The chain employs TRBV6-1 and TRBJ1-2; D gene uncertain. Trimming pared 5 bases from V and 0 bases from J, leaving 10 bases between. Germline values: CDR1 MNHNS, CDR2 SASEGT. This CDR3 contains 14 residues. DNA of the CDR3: TGTGCCAGCAGTTCACCTATTACTAACTATGGCTACACCTTC. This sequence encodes CASSSPITNYGYTF.

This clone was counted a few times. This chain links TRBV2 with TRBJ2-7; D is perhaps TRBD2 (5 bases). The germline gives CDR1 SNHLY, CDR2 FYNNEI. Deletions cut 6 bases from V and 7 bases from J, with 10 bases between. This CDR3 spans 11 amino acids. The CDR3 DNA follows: TGTGCCAGCAGGCTCGGAGGAGAGCAGTACTTC. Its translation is CASRLGGEQYF.

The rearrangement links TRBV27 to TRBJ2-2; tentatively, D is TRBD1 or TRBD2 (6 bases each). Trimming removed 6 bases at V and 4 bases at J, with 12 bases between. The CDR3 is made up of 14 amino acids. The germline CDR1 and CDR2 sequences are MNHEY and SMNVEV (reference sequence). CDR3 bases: TGTGCCAGCAGAGGGGGGACTCTCACCGGGGAGCTGTTTTTT. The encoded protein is CASRGGTLTGELFF.

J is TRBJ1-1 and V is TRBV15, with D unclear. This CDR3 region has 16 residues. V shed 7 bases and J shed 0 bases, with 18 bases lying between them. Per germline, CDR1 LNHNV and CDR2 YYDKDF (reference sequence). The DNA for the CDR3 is TGTGCCACCACCGAGAGATGGGCCCAAATGAACACTGAAGCTTTCTTT. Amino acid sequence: CATTERWAQMNTEAFF.

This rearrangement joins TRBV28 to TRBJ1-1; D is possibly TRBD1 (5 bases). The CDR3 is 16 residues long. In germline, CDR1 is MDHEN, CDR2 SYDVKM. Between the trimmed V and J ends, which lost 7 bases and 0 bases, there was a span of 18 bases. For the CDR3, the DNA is TGTGCCAGCACCCCTAGGCAGGGATGGATGAACACTGAAGCTTTCTTT. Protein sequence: CASTPRQGWMNTEAFF.

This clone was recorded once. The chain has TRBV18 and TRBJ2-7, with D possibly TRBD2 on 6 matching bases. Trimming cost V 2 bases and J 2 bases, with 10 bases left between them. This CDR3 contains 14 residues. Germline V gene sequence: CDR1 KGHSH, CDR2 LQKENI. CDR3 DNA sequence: TGTGCCAGCTCACCAGGGAGGAGCCCCTACGAGCAGTACTTC. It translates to CASSPGRSPYEQYF.

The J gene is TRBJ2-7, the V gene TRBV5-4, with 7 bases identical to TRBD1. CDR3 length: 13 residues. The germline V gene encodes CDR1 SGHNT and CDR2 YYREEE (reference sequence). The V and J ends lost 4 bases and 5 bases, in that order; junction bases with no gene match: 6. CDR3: CASSEQGIHEQYF. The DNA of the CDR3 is TGTGCCAGCAGCGAACAGGGGATCCACGAGCAGTACTTC.

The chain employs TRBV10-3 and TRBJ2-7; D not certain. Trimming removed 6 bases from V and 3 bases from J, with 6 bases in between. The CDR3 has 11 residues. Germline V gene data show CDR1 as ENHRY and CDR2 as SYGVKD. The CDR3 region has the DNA TGTGCCATCAGGGGAAGCTACGAGCAGTACTTC. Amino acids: CAIRGSYEQYF.

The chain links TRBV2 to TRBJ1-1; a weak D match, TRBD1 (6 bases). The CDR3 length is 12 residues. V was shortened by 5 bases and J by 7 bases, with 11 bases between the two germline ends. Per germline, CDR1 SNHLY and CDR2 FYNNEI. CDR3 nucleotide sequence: TGTGCCAGCAGTCGGACAGAGTTTGAAGCTTTCTTT. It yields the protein CASSRTEFEAFF.

The CDR3 region is CASSLVRQARIANQPQHF. The DNA of the CDR3 is TGTGCCAGCAGTTTAGTACGGCAGGCCCGGATAGCAAATCAGCCCCAGCATTTT. The V and J genes are TRBV28 and TRBJ1-5; unclear D gene. The germline V gene has CDR1 MDHEN and CDR2 SYDVKM. The V and J ends lost 2 bases and 4 bases respectively, with 21 bases between them. The length of the CDR3 is 18 residues. The full variable domain, in which reference TRBV28 and TRBJ1-5 provide the parts outside the CDR3, is DVKVTQSSRYLVKRTGEKVFLECVQDMDHENMFWYRQDPGLGLRLIYFSYDVKMKEKGDIPEGYSVSREKKERFSLILESASTNQTSMYLCASSLVRQARIANQPQHFGDGTRLSIL.

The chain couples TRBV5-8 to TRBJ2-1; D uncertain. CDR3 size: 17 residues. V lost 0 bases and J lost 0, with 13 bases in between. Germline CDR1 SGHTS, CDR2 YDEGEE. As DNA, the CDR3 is TGTGCCAGCAGCTTGGGTCTGATCGTCAGCTCCTACAATGAGCAGTTCTTC. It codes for CASSLGLIVSSYNEQFF.

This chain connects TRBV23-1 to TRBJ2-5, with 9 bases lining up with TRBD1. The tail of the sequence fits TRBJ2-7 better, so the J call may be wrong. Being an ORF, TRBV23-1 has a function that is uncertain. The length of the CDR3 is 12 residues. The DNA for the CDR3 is TGCGCCAGCCGGGACAGGGACTACGAGCAGTACTTC. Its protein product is CASRDRDYEQYF.

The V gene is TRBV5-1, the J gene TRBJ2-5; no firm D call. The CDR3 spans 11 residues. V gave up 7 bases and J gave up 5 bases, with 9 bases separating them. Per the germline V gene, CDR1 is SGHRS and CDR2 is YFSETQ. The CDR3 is CASGDLETQYF. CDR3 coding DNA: TGCGCCAGCGGCGACCTGGAGACCCAGTACTTC. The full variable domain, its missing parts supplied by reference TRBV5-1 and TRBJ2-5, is KAGVTQTPRYLIKTRGQQVTLSCSPISGHRSVSWYQQTPGQGLQFLFEYFSETQRNKGNFPGRFSGRQFSNSRSEMNVSTLELGDSALYLCASGDLETQYFGPGTRLLVL.